The TCR beta chain under discussion was sequenced for a study of T cell responses to AZD1222 COVID-19 vaccine. Assay: immunoSEQ multiplex PCR; the TCRdb copy retains only in-frame clones and omits some. The sample holds approximately 140,000 clones, roughly nine tenths seen once. This clone was seen only once. Its target is unknown. Points from the study as a whole: Donors were chiefly white British, with a greater number of females, and clonal diversity was perhaps underestimated. Only a handful of AZD1222 recipients, more than 5 in all, had baseline seropositivity. Repertoire sampling happened only post peak T cell response. Close to half of all spike-specific TCRs reportedly target regions of the variants that are unmutated.

Germline loops: CDR1 LNHNV, CDR2 YYDKDF (reference sequence). The CDR3 sequence is 16 residues long. V shed 3 bases and J 8 bases; nucleotides not matched to a gene: 7. This chain links TRBV15 with TRBJ2-1; 13 nucleotides line up with TRBD2. This TCR was sampled from an adult in good health. The material was peripheral blood, obtained on day 0 of AZD1222 vaccination. In DNA, the CDR3 is TGTGCCACCAGCAGGTTACTAGCGGGAGGGGCAGATGAGCAGTTCTTC. It is translated as CATSRLLAGGADEQFF.